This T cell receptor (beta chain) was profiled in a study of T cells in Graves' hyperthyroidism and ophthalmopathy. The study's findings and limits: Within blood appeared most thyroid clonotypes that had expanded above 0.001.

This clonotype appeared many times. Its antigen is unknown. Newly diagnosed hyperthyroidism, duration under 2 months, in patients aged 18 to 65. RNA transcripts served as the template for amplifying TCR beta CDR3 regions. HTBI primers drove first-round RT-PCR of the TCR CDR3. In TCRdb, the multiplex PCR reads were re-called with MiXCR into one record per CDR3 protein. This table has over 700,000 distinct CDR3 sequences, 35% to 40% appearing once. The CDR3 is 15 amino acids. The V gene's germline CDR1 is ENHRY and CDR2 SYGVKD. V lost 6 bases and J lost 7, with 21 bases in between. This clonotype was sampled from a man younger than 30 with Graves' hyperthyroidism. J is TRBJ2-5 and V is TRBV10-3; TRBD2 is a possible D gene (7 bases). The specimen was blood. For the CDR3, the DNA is TGTGCCATCAGGAGGGACTCTCGGGGGGCGTCGACCCAGTACTTC. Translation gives CAIRRDSRGASTQYF.